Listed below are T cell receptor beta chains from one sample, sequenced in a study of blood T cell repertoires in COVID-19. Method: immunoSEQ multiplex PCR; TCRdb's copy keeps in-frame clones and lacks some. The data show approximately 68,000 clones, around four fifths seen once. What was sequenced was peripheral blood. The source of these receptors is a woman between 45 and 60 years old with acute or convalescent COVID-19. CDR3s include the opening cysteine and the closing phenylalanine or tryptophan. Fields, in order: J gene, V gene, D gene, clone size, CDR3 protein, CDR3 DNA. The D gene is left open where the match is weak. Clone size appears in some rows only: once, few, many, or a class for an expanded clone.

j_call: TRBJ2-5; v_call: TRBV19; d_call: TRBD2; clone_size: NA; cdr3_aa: CASRKLAGEETQYF; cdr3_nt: TGTGCCAGTAGGAAGCTAGCGGGAGAAGAGACCCAGTACTTC
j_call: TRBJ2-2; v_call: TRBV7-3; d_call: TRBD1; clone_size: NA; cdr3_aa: CASSPQGAGELFF; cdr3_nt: TGTGCCAGCAGCCCCCAGGGGGCCGGGGAGCTGTTTTTT
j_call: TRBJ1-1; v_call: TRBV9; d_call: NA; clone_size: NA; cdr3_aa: CASSLGEVTEAFF; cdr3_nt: TGTGCCAGCAGCTTAGGGGAGGTGACTGAAGCTTTCTTT
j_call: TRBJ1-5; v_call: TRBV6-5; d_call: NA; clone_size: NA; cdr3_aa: CASTLMTGAQPQHF; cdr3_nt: TGTGCCAGCACCCTGATGACAGGAGCCCAGCCCCAGCATTTT
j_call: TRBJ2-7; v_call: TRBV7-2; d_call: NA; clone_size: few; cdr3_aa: CASSPAGTSSYEQYF; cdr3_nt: TGTGCCAGCAGCCCGGCGGGGACCAGCTCCTACGAGCAGTACTTC
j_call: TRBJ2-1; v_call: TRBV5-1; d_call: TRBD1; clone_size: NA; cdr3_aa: CASSVTDRVPEQFF; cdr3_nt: TGCGCCAGCAGCGTAACGGACAGGGTTCCTGAGCAGTTCTTC
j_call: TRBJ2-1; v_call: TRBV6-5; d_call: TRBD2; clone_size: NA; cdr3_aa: CASSYARTSGVNEQFF; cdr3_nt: TGTGCCAGCAGTTACGCCCGGACTAGCGGGGTCAATGAGCAGTTCTTC
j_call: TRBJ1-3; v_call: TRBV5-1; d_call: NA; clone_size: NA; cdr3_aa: CASSEGTIGNTIYF; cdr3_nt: TGCGCCAGCAGCGAAGGGACAATTGGAAACACCATATATTTT
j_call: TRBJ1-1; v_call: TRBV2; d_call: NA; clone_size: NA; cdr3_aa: CASSPPGAGVNEAFF; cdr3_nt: TGTGCCAGCAGCCCGCCCGGGGCAGGGGTGAATGAAGCTTTCTTT
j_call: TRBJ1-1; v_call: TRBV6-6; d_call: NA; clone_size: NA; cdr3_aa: CASSRQEYTEAFF; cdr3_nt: TGTGCCAGCAGTCGACAGGAATACACTGAAGCTTTCTTT
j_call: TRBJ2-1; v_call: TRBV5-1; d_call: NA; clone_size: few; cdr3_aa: CASTKEAPSSYNEQFF; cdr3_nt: TGCGCCAGCACCAAAGAAGCGCCAAGCTCCTACAATGAGCAGTTCTTC
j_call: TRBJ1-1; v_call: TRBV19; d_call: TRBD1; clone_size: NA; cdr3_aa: CASSRRTGTLNTEAFF; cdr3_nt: TGTGCCAGTAGTAGGAGGACAGGGACGTTGAACACTGAAGCTTTCTTT
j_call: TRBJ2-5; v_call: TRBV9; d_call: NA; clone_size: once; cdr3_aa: CASSPGLHQETQYF; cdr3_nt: TGTGCCAGCAGCCCTGGACTTCACCAAGAGACCCAGTACTTC
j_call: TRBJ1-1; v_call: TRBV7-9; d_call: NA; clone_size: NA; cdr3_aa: CAISTGEYTEAFF; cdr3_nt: TGTGCCATCTCAACCGGGGAATACACTGAAGCTTTCTTT
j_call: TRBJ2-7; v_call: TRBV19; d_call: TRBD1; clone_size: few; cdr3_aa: CASSIGQASYEQYF; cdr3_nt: TGTGCCAGTAGTATCGGACAGGCCTCCTACGAGCAGTACTTC
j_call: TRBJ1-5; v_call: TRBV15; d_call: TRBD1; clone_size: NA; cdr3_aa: CATSRAGGYSNQPQHF; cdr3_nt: TGTGCCACCAGCAGAGCAGGGGGGTATAGCAATCAGCCCCAGCATTTT
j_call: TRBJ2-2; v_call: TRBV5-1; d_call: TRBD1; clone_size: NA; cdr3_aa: CASRLNWGETGVYTGELFF; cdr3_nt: TGCGCCAGCCGACTTAACTGGGGGGAGACAGGGGTGTACACCGGGGAGCTGTTTTTT
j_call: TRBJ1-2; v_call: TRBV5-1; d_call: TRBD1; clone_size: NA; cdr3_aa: CASSQGDREPTYGYTF; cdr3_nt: TGCGCCAGCAGCCAAGGGGACAGGGAACCGACCTATGGCTACACCTTC
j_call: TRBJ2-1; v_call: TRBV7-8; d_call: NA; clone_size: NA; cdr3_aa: CASSRLWGGGDNNEQFF; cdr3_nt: TGTGCCAGCAGCCGACTTTGGGGGGGCGGTGATAACAATGAGCAGTTCTTC
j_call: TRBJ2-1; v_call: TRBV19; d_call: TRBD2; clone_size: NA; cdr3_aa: CASRHAGGSYNEQFF; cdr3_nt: TGTGCCAGTAGACATGCGGGGGGCTCCTACAATGAGCAGTTCTTC
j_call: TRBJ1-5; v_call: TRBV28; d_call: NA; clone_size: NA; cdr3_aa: CASSLLRGYDQPQHF; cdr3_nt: TGTGCCAGCAGTTTACTGAGGGGGTACGATCAGCCCCAGCATTTT
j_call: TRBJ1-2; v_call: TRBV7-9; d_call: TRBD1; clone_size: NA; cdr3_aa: CASMGFEGAWDYGYTF; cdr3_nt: TGTGCCAGCATGGGCTTTGAGGGGGCGTGGGACTATGGCTACACCTTC
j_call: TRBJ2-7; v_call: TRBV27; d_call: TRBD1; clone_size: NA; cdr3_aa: CASSLSPAGGYEQYF; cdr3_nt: TGTGCCAGCAGTTTATCCCCTGCAGGGGGCTACGAGCAGTACTTC
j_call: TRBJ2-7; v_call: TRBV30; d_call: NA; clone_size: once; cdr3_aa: CAWGYNSYEQYF; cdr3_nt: TGTGCCTGGGGGTACAACTCCTACGAGCAGTACTTC
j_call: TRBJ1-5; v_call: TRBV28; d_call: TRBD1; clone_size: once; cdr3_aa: CASSKIQGRQPQHF; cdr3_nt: TGTGCCAGCAGTAAGATACAGGGGCGGCAGCCCCAGCATTTT
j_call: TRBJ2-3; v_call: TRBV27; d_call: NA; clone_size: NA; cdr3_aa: CASSLRESGATQYF; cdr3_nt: TGTGCCAGCAGTTTGCGGGAGTCGGGGGCTACGCAGTATTTT
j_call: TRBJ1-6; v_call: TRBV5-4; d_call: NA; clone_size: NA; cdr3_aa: CASSLASGGFSPLHF; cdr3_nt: TGTGCCAGCAGCTTGGCGTCTGGGGGCTTTTCACCCCTCCACTTT
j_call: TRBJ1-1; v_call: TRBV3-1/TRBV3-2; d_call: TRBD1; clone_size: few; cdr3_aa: CASRQGARTEAFF; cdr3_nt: TGTGCCAGCAGACAGGGGGCGAGGACTGAAGCTTTCTTT
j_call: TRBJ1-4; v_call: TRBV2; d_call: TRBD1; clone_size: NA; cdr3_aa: CASSGQGLNEKLFF; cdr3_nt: TGTGCCAGCAGCGGACAGGGACTTAATGAAAAACTGTTTTTT
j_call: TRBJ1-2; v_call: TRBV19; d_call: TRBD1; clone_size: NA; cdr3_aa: CASSMSDRGLEAYGYTF; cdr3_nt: TGTGCCAGTAGTATGTCGGACAGGGGGCTAGAGGCCTATGGCTACACCTTC